Each of the 21 T cell receptor beta chains below was sequenced from the same sample in a study of T cell responses to AZD1222 COVID-19 vaccine. Sequencing used immunoSEQ multiplex PCR; TCRdb keeps in-frame clones, though not all of them. In the table there are 65,000 to 80,000 clones, about nine tenths of which are singletons. The sample here was peripheral blood, taken on day 0 of AZD1222 vaccination. The source of these receptors is an adult in good health.

This chain connects TRBV6-5 to TRBJ1-5, with 7 bases matching TRBD1. The CDR3 length is 14 residues. CDR1 and CDR2 (germline): MNHEY, SVGAGI. V lost 6 bases and J lost 3; bases outside the gene matches: 5. The CDR3 reads CASRRGQANQPQHF. The CDR3 DNA is TGTGCCAGCAGACGAGGACAGGCCAATCAGCCCCAGCATTTT.

The chain combines TRBV13 with TRBJ1-2, with 7 bases matching TRBD1. The CDR3 runs 15 residues. Germline V lookup: CDR1 PRHDT, CDR2 FYEKMQ (reference sequence). V trimming: 3 bases; J trimming: 0 bases; junction bases outside the gene matches: 4. The DNA of the CDR3 is TGTGCCAGCAGCTTTGGGACAGCTACTAACTATGGCTACACCTTC. It yields the protein CASSFGTATNYGYTF.

This chain uses TRBV7-2 with TRBJ2-1; TRBD2 aligns across 14 bases. The CDR3 contains 15 residues. V dropped 5 bases and J dropped 9; count of bases not matched to a gene: 6. The germline V gene encodes CDR1 SGHTA and CDR2 FQGNSA. The CDR3 loop is CASSRGLAGEGEQFF. The CDR3 DNA reads TGTGCCAGCAGCCGGGGACTAGCGGGAGAAGGTGAGCAGTTCTTC.

The V gene is TRBV5-1, the J gene TRBJ1-2; D unclear. Germline CDR1 reads SGHRS; CDR2 reads YFSETQ. The CDR3 is 14 amino acids. Trimming took 0 bases from V and 4 from J, leaving 10 bases between them. In DNA, the CDR3 is TGCGCCAGCAGCTTGGAGGGATCTACCTATGGCTACACCTTC. Its protein is CASSLEGSTYGYTF. Full variable domain (outside the CDR3, taken from reference TRBV5-1 and TRBJ1-2): KAGVTQTPRYLIKTRGQQVTLSCSPISGHRSVSWYQQTPGQGLQFLFEYFSETQRNKGNFPGRFSGRQFSNSRSEMNVSTLELGDSALYLCASSLEGSTYGYTFGSGTRLTVV.

The chain links TRBV10-3 to TRBJ2-1; TRBD1 agrees at 7 bases. The CDR3 runs 19 residues. In germline, CDR1 is ENHRY, CDR2 SYGVKD. V shed 6 bases, J shed 0 bases, and the junction held 17 bases outside the gene matches. CDR3 sequence reads: CAIRGDRSLVSRSYNEQFF. For the CDR3, the DNA is TGTGCCATCAGGGGGGACAGAAGCTTGGTTAGCCGCTCCTACAATGAGCAGTTCTTC.

The rearrangement joins TRBV7-3 to TRBJ2-7, with D perhaps matching TRBD2 (5 bases). Germline V gene sequence: CDR1 SGHTA, CDR2 FQGTGA. Trimming removed 0 bases at V and 7 bases at J, with 13 bases between. CDR3 length equals 14 residues. CDR3 in amino acids: CASSLTRAVGEQYF. CDR3 sequence (DNA): TGTGCCAGCAGCTTAACGCGGGCCGTTGGGGAGCAGTACTTC.

V is TRBV15 and J is TRBJ1-1, with D possibly TRBD1 on 5 matching bases. V was clipped by 1 base and J by 6 bases, with 12 bases between them. This CDR3 is 14 amino acids long. The germline gives CDR1 LNHNV, CDR2 YYDKDF (reference sequence). The CDR3 nucleotides are TGTGCCACCAGCAGAGCGGTCGGGGCCTCTGAAGCTTTCTTT. This gives the protein CATSRAVGASEAFF.

This clone was picked up one time. The V call is TRBV3-1 (or the pseudogene TRBV3-2), the J call TRBJ1-1; D not resolved. This CDR3 has 14 residues. Germline V gene data show CDR1 as LGHDT and CDR2 as YNNKEL (reference sequence). V was pared by 4 bases and J by 2 bases, with 11 bases between. CDR3 loop: CASSPGLSNTEAFF. CDR3 nucleotide sequence: TGTGCCAGCAGCCCCGGACTGTCTAACACTGAAGCTTTCTTT.

The V call is TRBV11-2, the J call TRBJ1-1; 9 nucleotides align to TRBD1. Trimming at V came to 4 bases and at J to 1 base, leaving 7 bases not matched to a gene. Germline values: CDR1 SGHAT, CDR2 FQNNGV. There are 16 residues in the CDR3. The CDR3, as DNA: TGTGCCAGCAGCTGGGGAACAGGGGGCAAGAACACTGAAGCTTTCTTT. This translates into CASSWGTGGKNTEAFF.

The chain has TRBV29-1 and TRBJ2-7; D remains unclear. This CDR3 has 11 amino acids. Looked up from germline, CDR1 is SQVTM and CDR2 is ANQGSEA. Trimming cost V 4 bases and J 0 bases, with 4 bases left between them. In DNA form, the CDR3 reads TGCAGCGTTGCGAACTCCTACGAGCAGTACTTC. Translation: CSVANSYEQYF.

This clone was observed a few times. This chain uses TRBV29-1 with TRBJ2-7; D is unclear. The CDR3 length is 15 residues. Germline V CDR1 and CDR2: SQVTM, ANQGSEA. V shed 1 base and J shed 6 bases, with 19 bases lying between them. CDR3 DNA: TGCAGCGTTGAAGGTGCCTCCTCCTTTAGTGGCGAGCAGTACTTC. It specifies CSVEGASSFSGEQYF.

The V gene is TRBV2, the J gene TRBJ2-5; D gene ambiguous. Germline-derived CDR1 and CDR2 are SNHLY and FYNNEI. This CDR3 has 12 residues. Trimming shortened V by 10 bases and J by 4 bases, and 13 bases separated the two germline ends. The CDR3 DNA reads TGTGCCACCCAACCGGACGTAGAGACCCAGTACTTC. Its translation is CATQPDVETQYF.

The gene calls are TRBV2 and TRBJ1-2, with unresolved D. V lost 6 bases, J lost 7 bases, and 9 bases lay in between. The CDR3 covers 11 residues. Germline CDR1 and CDR2: SNHLY and FYNNEI. DNA for the CDR3: TGTGCCAGCAGGTCTGGGATTGGCTACACCTTC. The encoded protein is CASRSGIGYTF.

This clone has more than one count but fewer than ten. The chain combines TRBV27 with TRBJ2-3, with 9 bases identical to TRBD2. This CDR3 has 14 residues. Germline-derived CDR1 and CDR2 are MNHEY and SMNVEV (reference sequence). Germline trimming cut 5 bases from V and 10 bases from J; bases unmatched to any gene: 10. CDR3 nucleotides: TGTGCCAGCAGTCCTGCCGCGGGAGGGACGGCGCAGTATTTT. Protein product: CASSPAAGGTAQYF.

The chain has TRBV19 and TRBJ1-2; D unclear. The CDR3 is 13 amino acids. Deletions cut 7 bases from V and 4 bases from J, with 13 bases between. CDR1 LNHDA and CDR2 SQIVND come from the germline V gene (reference sequence). The CDR3 nucleotides read TGTGCCAGTAATATGGAAAACGGCTATGGCTACACCTTC. This translates into CASNMENGYGYTF. Full variable domain (rest looked up from reference TRBV19 and TRBJ1-2): DGGITQSPKYLFRKEGQNVTLSCEQNLNHDAMYWYRQDPGQGLRLIYYSQIVNDFQKGDIAEGYSVSREKKESFPLTVTSAQKNPTAFYLCASNMENGYGYTFGSGTRLTVV.

The V gene is TRBV11-3, the J gene TRBJ2-2, with D possibly matching TRBD1 (5 bases). V lost 1 base, J lost 7 bases, and 7 bases lay in between. Germline V gene lookup returns CDR1 SGHNT and CDR2 YENEEA. The CDR3 has 13 residues. CDR3 in amino acids: CASSLGGIGELFF. CDR3 nucleotides: TGTGCCAGCAGCTTAGGGGGCATCGGGGAGCTGTTTTTT.

The chain combines TRBV13 with TRBJ2-5; 8 bases are a match to TRBD1. CDR1 is PRHDT, CDR2 FYEKMQ, per germline (reference sequence). There are 13 residues in the CDR3. V shed 4 bases, J shed 4 bases, and the junction held 2 bases outside the gene matches. The CDR3 region is CASSSGQGETQYF. DNA for the CDR3: TGTGCCAGCAGCTCCGGACAGGGAGAGACCCAGTACTTC.

The chain couples TRBV6-5 to TRBJ1-5; D uncertain. Germline assignment: CDR1 MNHEY and CDR2 SVGAGI. V lost 6 bases, J lost 1 base, and 10 bases lay in between. The CDR3 is 14 amino acids. CDR3 loop: CASRPGRSNQPQHF. The CDR3 coding sequence is TGTGCCAGCAGACCCGGGAGGAGCAATCAGCCCCAGCATTTT.

The chain combines TRBV6-2 or TRBV6-3 with TRBJ1-6, with TRBD1 matching 8 bases. The length of the CDR3 is 14 residues. Germline trimming cut 5 bases from V and 9 bases from J; bases unmatched to any gene: 6. Germline lookup yields CDR1 MNHEY and CDR2 SVGEGT. For the CDR3, the DNA is TGTGCCAGCAGTCTGTCAGGGGGCTTTTCACCCCTCCACTTT. It yields the protein CASSLSGGFSPLHF.

This sequence joins TRBV5-1 and TRBJ2-5; D may correspond to TRBD1 or TRBD2 (5 bases each). Trimming left V 6 bases short and J 1 base short, with 13 bases between. The CDR3 spans 14 residues. Germline V gene data show CDR1 as SGHRS and CDR2 as YFSETQ. As DNA, the CDR3 is TGCGCCAGCACCCCTGGGGGATCCCAAGAGACCCAGTACTTC. The encoded protein is CASTPGGSQETQYF. Combining the CDR3 with reference TRBV5-1 and TRBJ2-5 gives the whole variable domain KAGVTQTPRYLIKTRGQQVTLSCSPISGHRSVSWYQQTPGQGLQFLFEYFSETQRNKGNFPGRFSGRQFSNSRSEMNVSTLELGDSALYLCASTPGGSQETQYFGPGTRLLVL.

The chain has TRBV7-9 and TRBJ2-2; the D gene is possibly TRBD2 (7 bases). Trimming removed 5 bases at V and 5 bases at J, with 15 bases between. This CDR3 is 15 amino acids long. The V gene's germline CDR1 is SEHNR and CDR2 FQNEAQ (reference sequence). The CDR3 protein is CASSPLGGRTGELFF. CDR3 bases: TGTGCCAGCAGCCCTCTGGGGGGGCGGACCGGGGAGCTGTTTTTT.